These 14 T cell receptor beta chains came from one sample sequenced in a study of OX40 agonist ivuxolimab in advanced cancers. Sequenced by immunoSEQ multiplex PCR; TCRdb stores in-frame clones only, minus some. Altogether about 69,000 clones are present, approximately 93% being singletons, with the ten largest covering about 0.29%. The sample consisted of CD4+ or CD8+ T cells sorted from blood, taken in a trial of the OX40 agonist ivuxolimab. The receptors come from an adult with an advanced solid tumor such as melanoma, head and neck, liver or kidney cancer.

The gene calls are TRBV2 and TRBJ2-2; D gene ambiguous. Germline values: CDR1 SNHLY, CDR2 FYNNEI. There are 11 residues in the CDR3. Trimming pared 7 bases from V and 4 bases from J, leaving 4 bases between. For the CDR3, the DNA is TGTGCCAGCAAGGGCACCGGGGAGCTGTTTTTT. It specifies CASKGTGELFF.

The rearrangement joins TRBV19 to TRBJ1-2; D gene ambiguous. V shed 8 bases and J shed 8 bases, with 15 bases lying between them. The germline V gene encodes CDR1 LNHDA and CDR2 SQIVND (reference sequence). The CDR3 spans 12 residues. This chain's CDR3 is CASSVGFGGYTF. The CDR3 nucleotides are TGTGCCAGTTCCGTGGGCTTCGGCGGCTACACCTTC.

The CDR3 sequence: CASSLDPAHNYGYTF. The CDR3 DNA is TGTGCCAGCAGCTTGGACCCGGCACATAACTATGGCTACACCTTC. The chain has TRBV5-4 and TRBJ1-2; no clear D gene. The CDR3 is made up of 15 amino acids. The V end was cut by 0 bases, the J end by 1 base, with 10 bases between. Per germline, CDR1 SGHNT and CDR2 YYREEE (reference sequence).

DNA of the CDR3: TGTGCCAGCAGTTTATCGGGGCAGGGTGTGAATACGCAGTATTTT. Protein: CASSLSGQGVNTQYF. V usage is TRBV28 and J usage is TRBJ2-3; D tentatively fits TRBD1 or TRBD2 (5 bases each). CDR3 length: 15 amino acids. The germline V gene has CDR1 MDHEN and CDR2 SYDVKM. The ends were cut back, 1 base at V and 7 bases at J, with 15 bases in the middle. The full variable domain, completed using reference TRBV28 and TRBJ2-3, is DVKVTQSSRYLVKRTGEKVFLECVQDMDHENMFWYRQDPGLGLRLIYFSYDVKMKEKGDIPEGYSVSREKKERFSLILESASTNQTSMYLCASSLSGQGVNTQYFGPGTRLTVL.

This clone was found once. The gene calls are TRBV5-1 and TRBJ1-2; perhaps TRBD1 as D (5 bases). The CDR3 covers 15 residues. V lost 2 bases and J 0 bases, leaving 11 bases between the germline ends. Germline V gene lookup returns CDR1 SGHRS and CDR2 YFSETQ. The CDR3 DNA reads TGCGCCAGCAGCTTTACCGACAGTCCTAACTATGGCTACACCTTC. The encoded protein is CASSFTDSPNYGYTF.

The J gene is TRBJ2-5, the V gene TRBV19; 7 bases align to TRBD1. V was pared by 5 bases and J by 6 bases, with 9 bases of the junction left unmatched. The CDR3 has 14 residues. Germline assignment: CDR1 LNHDA and CDR2 SQIVND (reference sequence). The CDR3 coding sequence is TGTGCCAGTAGTGTACAGGGGAGATTGAAGACCCAGTACTTC. Protein product: CASSVQGRLKTQYF.

The chain combines TRBV18 with TRBJ2-5, with 8 bases that match TRBD2. Trimming removed 3 bases from V and 2 bases from J; junction bases left unmatched: 11. Looked up from germline, CDR1 is KGHSH and CDR2 is LQKENI. The CDR3 runs 17 residues. The CDR3 DNA follows: TGTGCCAGCTCACCGGTCCTACTGACGGGAGGGCAAGAGACCCAGTACTTC. Translation: CASSPVLLTGGQETQYF.

CDR3 region: CASTFGRVSGANVLTF. The CDR3 DNA is TGTGCCAGCACCTTCGGCAGGGTCTCTGGGGCCAACGTCCTGACTTTC. The chain employs TRBV2 and TRBJ2-6, with TRBD1 as a possible D gene (5 bases). Trimming removed 7 bases at V and 0 bases at J, with 13 bases between. CDR3 length equals 16 residues. Per the germline V gene, CDR1 is SNHLY and CDR2 is FYNNEI.

V usage is TRBV6-1 and J usage is TRBJ2-1; 10 bases match TRBD2. CDR3 length equals 16 residues. V trimming: 4 bases; J trimming: 4 bases; junction bases outside the gene matches: 7. CDR1 is MNHNS, CDR2 SASEGT, per germline. This chain's CDR3 is CASSGTRTSGYNEQFF. The CDR3 DNA reads as TGTGCCAGCAGTGGTACTCGGACTAGCGGATACAATGAGCAGTTCTTC.

This clone has a single count. This chain uses TRBV12-5 with TRBJ1-5, with no clear D. CDR3 size: 14 residues. V lost 3 bases, J lost 5 bases, and 11 bases lay in between. From germline, CDR1 is LGHNT and CDR2 FRNRAP. The CDR3 spells CASGFAALHQPQHF. The CDR3 DNA follows: TGTGCTAGTGGTTTCGCGGCTCTTCATCAGCCCCAGCATTTT.

This sequence joins TRBV10-2 and TRBJ2-7; D gene ambiguous. CDR3 length: 11 residues. The V gene lost 3 bases and the J gene lost 3 bases, with 3 bases spanning the gap. Germline CDR1 reads WSHSY; CDR2 reads SAAADI. The CDR3 loop reads CASSDSYEQYF. The CDR3 DNA follows: TGCGCCAGCAGTGATAGCTACGAGCAGTACTTC.

The chain carries TRBV6-5 and TRBJ2-1, with 8 bases that match TRBD1. The J segment lost 0 bases and the V segment lost 4 bases, leaving 2 bases of the junction unmatched. Germline V lookup: CDR1 MNHEY, CDR2 SVGAGI. The CDR3 has 15 amino acids. CDR3 in DNA: TGTGCCAGCAGTTTAACAGGGGGCTCCTACAATGAGCAGTTCTTC. Translated: CASSLTGGSYNEQFF.

The chain combines TRBV19 with TRBJ1-4; 7 nucleotides align to TRBD1. This CDR3 comprises 15 residues. J lost 6 bases, V lost 4 bases, and 8 bases had no gene match. CDR1 is LNHDA and CDR2 is SQIVND in the germline V gene (reference sequence). The CDR3 nucleotides read TGTGCCAGTAGTAGGACGGGACAGCTCGATGAAAAACTGTTTTTT. This gives the protein CASSRTGQLDEKLFF.

The CDR3 is CASSLLVAGVRGETQYF. The CDR3 DNA reads as TGTGCCAGCAGCTTATTGGTAGCGGGAGTACGAGGAGAGACCCAGTACTTC. The rearrangement links TRBV7-8 to TRBJ2-5, with 9 bases matching TRBD2. The ends lost 2 bases at V and 4 bases at J; junction bases unmatched: 11. CDR1 is SGHVS, CDR2 FQNEAQ, per germline. The CDR3 has 17 residues.